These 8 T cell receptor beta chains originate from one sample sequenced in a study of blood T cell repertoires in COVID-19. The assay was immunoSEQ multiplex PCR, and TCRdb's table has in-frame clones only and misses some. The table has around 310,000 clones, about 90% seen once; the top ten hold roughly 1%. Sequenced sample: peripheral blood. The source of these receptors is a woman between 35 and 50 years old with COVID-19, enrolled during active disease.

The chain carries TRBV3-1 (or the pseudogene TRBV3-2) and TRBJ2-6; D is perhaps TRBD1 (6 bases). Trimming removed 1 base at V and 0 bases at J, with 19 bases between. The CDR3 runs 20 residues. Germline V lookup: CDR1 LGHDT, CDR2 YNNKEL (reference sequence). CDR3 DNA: TGTGCCAGCAGCCAAGGACTCCGGACAGCTACCCGCTCTGGGGCCAACGTCCTGACTTTC. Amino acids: CASSQGLRTATRSGANVLTF.

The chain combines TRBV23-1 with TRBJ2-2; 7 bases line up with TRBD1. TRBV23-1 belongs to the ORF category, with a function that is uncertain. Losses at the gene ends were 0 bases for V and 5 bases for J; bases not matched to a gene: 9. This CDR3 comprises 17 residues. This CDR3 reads CASSQSWDSELTGELFF. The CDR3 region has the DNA TGCGCCAGCAGTCAATCTTGGGACAGCGAACTTACCGGGGAGCTGTTTTTT.

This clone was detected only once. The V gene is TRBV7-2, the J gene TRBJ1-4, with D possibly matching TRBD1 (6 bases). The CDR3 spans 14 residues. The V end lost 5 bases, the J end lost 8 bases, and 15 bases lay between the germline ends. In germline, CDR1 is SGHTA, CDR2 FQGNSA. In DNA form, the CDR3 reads TGTGCCAGCAGCCCACAGGGTCGAGGAGAAAAACTGTTTTTT. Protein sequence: CASSPQGRGEKLFF.

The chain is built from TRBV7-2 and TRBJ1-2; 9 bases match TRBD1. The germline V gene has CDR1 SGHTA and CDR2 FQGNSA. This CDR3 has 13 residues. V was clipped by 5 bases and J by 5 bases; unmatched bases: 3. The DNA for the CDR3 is TGTGCCAGCAGCGGGACAGGGTGGTATGGCTACACCTTC. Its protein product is CASSGTGWYGYTF.

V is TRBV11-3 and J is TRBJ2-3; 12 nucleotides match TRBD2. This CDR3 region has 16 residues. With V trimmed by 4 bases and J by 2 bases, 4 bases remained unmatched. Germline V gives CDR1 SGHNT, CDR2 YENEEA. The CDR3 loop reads CASSSRTSGATDTQYF. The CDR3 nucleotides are TGTGCCAGCAGCTCCCGGACTAGCGGGGCCACAGATACGCAGTATTTT.

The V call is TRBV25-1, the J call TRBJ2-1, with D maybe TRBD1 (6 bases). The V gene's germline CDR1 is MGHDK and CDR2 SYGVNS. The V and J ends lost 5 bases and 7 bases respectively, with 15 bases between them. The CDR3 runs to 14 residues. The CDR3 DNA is TGTGCCAGCAGTCTGGCAGGGGTTAGGAATGAGCAGTTCTTC. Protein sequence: CASSLAGVRNEQFF.

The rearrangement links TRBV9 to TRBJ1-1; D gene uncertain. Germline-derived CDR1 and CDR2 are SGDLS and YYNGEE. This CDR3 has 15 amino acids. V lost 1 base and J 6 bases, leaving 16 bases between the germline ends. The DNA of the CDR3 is TGTGCCAGCAGCGTATCGTTTAACAGCGGGGCTGAAGCTTTCTTT. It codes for CASSVSFNSGAEAFF.

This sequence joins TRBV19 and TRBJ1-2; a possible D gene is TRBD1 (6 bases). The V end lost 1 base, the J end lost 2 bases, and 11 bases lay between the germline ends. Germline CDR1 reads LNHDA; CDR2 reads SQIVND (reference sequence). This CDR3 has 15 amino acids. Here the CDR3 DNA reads TGTGCCAGTAGTATAGTCGGAGGACAGAACTATGGCTACACCTTC. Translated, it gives CASSIVGGQNYGYTF.